What follows are 16 T cell receptor beta chains derived from one specimen sequenced in a study of blood T cell repertoires in COVID-19. This table comes from immunoSEQ multiplex PCR, and its TCRdb copy is limited to in-frame clones, with some not included. This sample carries approximately 130,000 clones, about 85% of them seen once, and the ten largest clones take 4.3%. The source material was peripheral blood. The origin of the receptors is a human donor in a cohort sampled during active COVID-19.

The chain recombines TRBV19 with TRBJ1-5; tentative D call: TRBD1 (6 bases). The V end was cut by 10 bases, the J end by 6 bases, with 13 bases between. Germline loops: CDR1 LNHDA, CDR2 SQIVND (reference sequence). The CDR3 totals 12 residues. Here the CDR3 DNA reads TGTGCCACCGCAGGGGAAGGTCAGCCCCAGCATTTT. The encoded protein is CATAGEGQPQHF.

The chain uses TRBV6-2 or TRBV6-3 and TRBJ2-7; the match to TRBD1 covers 10 bases. The V segment lost 6 bases and the J segment 3 bases; nucleotides outside the gene matches: 14. CDR1 is MNHEY, CDR2 SVGEGT, per germline. The CDR3 consists of 17 residues. The CDR3 reads CASSLPGGDRGFYEQYF. The CDR3 nucleotides read TGTGCCAGCAGCCTCCCCGGGGGGGACAGGGGCTTCTACGAGCAGTACTTC.

The chain joins TRBV7-9 to TRBJ2-1, with D possibly TRBD1 on 5 matching bases. V was shortened by 5 bases and J by 8 bases, with 10 bases between the two germline ends. This CDR3 contains 12 residues. Germline V gene lookup returns CDR1 SEHNR and CDR2 FQNEAQ (reference sequence). The CDR3 loop is CASSRGHDEQFF. The CDR3 DNA reads as TGTGCCAGCAGCCGAGGACACGATGAGCAGTTCTTC.

The chain recombines TRBV6-5 with TRBJ2-2; 12 nucleotides agree with TRBD2. This CDR3 is built from 16 residues. Losses at the gene ends were 2 bases for V and 5 bases for J; bases not matched to a gene: 3. Germline V gene lookup returns CDR1 MNHEY and CDR2 SVGAGI. CDR3 nucleotides: TGTGCCAGCAGTTACCTAACTAGCGGGAGGACCGGGGAGCTGTTTTTT. It codes for CASSYLTSGRTGELFF.

V is TRBV19 and J is TRBJ1-2; TRBD1 might be the D (5 bases). V shed 7 bases and J shed 5 bases, with 26 bases lying between them. This CDR3 region has 17 residues. Germline loops: CDR1 LNHDA, CDR2 SQIVND (reference sequence). CDR3 residues: CASISDRPGTGFYGYTF. The CDR3 DNA reads TGTGCCAGTATCTCCGACCGGCCAGGAACAGGCTTTTATGGCTACACCTTC.

The sample holds many counts of this clone. This chain connects TRBV12-3 or TRBV12-4 to TRBJ1-2; tentative D call: TRBD1 (5 bases). V gave up 2 bases and J gave up 8 bases, with 12 bases separating them. The CDR3 is 13 amino acids. CDR3 region: CASSLQGLGGYTF. CDR3 coding DNA: TGTGCCAGCAGTTTACAGGGCCTTGGAGGCTACACCTTC.

The V gene is TRBV19, the J gene TRBJ1-3; tentative D call: TRBD1 (5 bases). The CDR3 is 14 residues long. The germline V gene has CDR1 LNHDA and CDR2 SQIVND (reference sequence). Trimming took 7 bases from V and 2 from J, leaving 12 bases between them. The CDR3 loop reads CASIGRATGNTIYF. In DNA, the CDR3 is TGTGCCAGTATCGGCAGGGCTACTGGAAACACCATATATTTT. Full variable domain (outside the CDR3, taken from reference TRBV19 and TRBJ1-3): DGGITQSPKYLFRKEGQNVTLSCEQNLNHDAMYWYRQDPGQGLRLIYYSQIVNDFQKGDIAEGYSVSREKKESFPLTVTSAQKNPTAFYLCASIGRATGNTIYFGEGSWLTVV.

The V and J genes are TRBV28 and TRBJ2-5; D is undetermined. CDR3 length: 12 amino acids. Germline V gene lookup returns CDR1 MDHEN and CDR2 SYDVKM. The V end lost 4 bases, the J end lost 7 bases, and 10 bases lay between the germline ends. DNA of the CDR3: TGTGCCAGCAGTTCAAACGCCGGGACCCAGTACTTC. It yields the protein CASSSNAGTQYF. Drawing the rest from reference TRBV28 and TRBJ2-5, the complete variable domain is DVKVTQSSRYLVKRTGEKVFLECVQDMDHENMFWYRQDPGLGLRLIYFSYDVKMKEKGDIPEGYSVSREKKERFSLILESASTNQTSMYLCASSSNAGTQYFGPGTRLLVL.

The chain joins TRBV3-1 (or the pseudogene TRBV3-2) to TRBJ2-7; weak D call: TRBD1 (6 bases). This CDR3 contains 15 residues. Germline CDR1 is LGHDT and CDR2 is YNNKEL (reference sequence). V was pared by 1 base and J by 6 bases, with 16 bases between. In DNA form, the CDR3 reads TGTGCCAGCAGCCAAGTGTGGGGCAGGGGAATCGAGCAGTACTTC. Translating gives CASSQVWGRGIEQYF.

CDR3 in amino acids: CASSFAGNTEAFF. The CDR3 bases are TGTGCCAGCAGCTTTGCAGGGAACACTGAAGCTTTCTTT. The chain combines TRBV11-3 with TRBJ1-1; no reliable D call. V was clipped by 3 bases and J by 1 base, with 6 bases between them. Germline V CDR1 and CDR2: SGHNT, YENEEA. The CDR3 has 13 amino acids.

The J gene is TRBJ2-5, the V gene TRBV19, with 9 bases aligning to TRBD2. There are 15 residues in the CDR3. Germline CDR1 LNHDA, CDR2 SQIVND (reference sequence). With V trimmed by 3 bases and J by 3 bases, 5 bases remained unmatched. The CDR3 DNA sequence: TGTGCCAGTAGTATGGGATCTAGCGGGGAAGAGACCCAGTACTTC. This codes for CASSMGSSGEETQYF. Together with reference TRBV19 and TRBJ2-5, the CDR3 gives the full variable domain: DGGITQSPKYLFRKEGQNVTLSCEQNLNHDAMYWYRQDPGQGLRLIYYSQIVNDFQKGDIAEGYSVSREKKESFPLTVTSAQKNPTAFYLCASSMGSSGEETQYFGPGTRLLVL.

The chain employs TRBV25-1 and TRBJ2-2, with 8 positions matching TRBD2. The CDR3 loop spans 15 amino acids. The J segment lost 6 bases and the V segment lost 3 bases, leaving 6 bases of the junction unmatched. The germline V gene encodes CDR1 MGHDK and CDR2 SYGVNS. CDR3 amino acids: CASSEFLAGPGELFF. The CDR3 coding sequence is TGTGCCAGCAGTGAGTTTCTAGCGGGTCCCGGGGAGCTGTTTTTT. The full variable domain, with the rest looked up from reference TRBV25-1 and TRBJ2-2, is EADIYQTPRYLVIGTGKKITLECSQTMGHDKMYWYQQDPGMELHLIHYSYGVNSTEKGDLSSESTVSRIRTEHFPLTLESARPSHTSQYLCASSEFLAGPGELFFGEGSRLTVL.

The chain carries TRBV5-1 and TRBJ1-5; no clear D gene. Germline lookup yields CDR1 SGHRS and CDR2 YFSETQ. Trimming left V 4 bases short and J 7 bases short, with 12 bases between. The CDR3 length is 13 residues. The CDR3 here is CASSPLGRQPQHF. CDR3 sequence (DNA): TGCGCCAGCAGCCCTCTAGGAAGACAGCCCCAGCATTTT.

This chain connects TRBV7-6 to TRBJ2-1, with TRBD2 as a possible D gene (5 bases). Germline CDR1 SGHVS, CDR2 FNYEAQ. V was pared by 2 bases and J by 7 bases, with 12 bases between. The CDR3 runs 14 residues. CDR3 nucleotide sequence: TGTGCCAGCAGCTTAAGCTCGCGGGCTAATGAGCAGTTCTTC. Protein sequence: CASSLSSRANEQFF.

This clone was counted a few times. This sequence joins TRBV30 and TRBJ1-5; 10 bases are a match to TRBD1. In germline, CDR1 is GTSNPN, CDR2 SVGIG (reference sequence). The CDR3 consists of 14 residues. V lost 4 bases, J lost 2 bases, and 2 bases stayed unmatched. CDR3 sequence: CAWTGTGGNQPQHF. The DNA of the CDR3 is TGTGCCTGGACCGGGACAGGGGGCAATCAGCCCCAGCATTTT.

This chain joins TRBV19 and TRBJ1-5; D not certain. CDR3 size: 13 residues. V dropped 6 bases and J dropped 7 bases, with 13 bases sitting between them. Germline CDR1 and CDR2: LNHDA and SQIVND (reference sequence). The CDR3 DNA follows: TGTGCCAGTAGGTCCGAGTACCCCCAGCCCCAGCATTTT. Encoded protein: CASRSEYPQPQHF.